Reported below is one T cell receptor (beta chain). The data were taken from a study of T cells in localized non-small cell lung cancer. The protocol was immunoSEQ multiplex PCR, while the TCRdb copy is restricted to in-frame clones and leaves out a portion. Of tens of thousands of clones listed, roughly nine tenths are singletons. The material sequenced was peripheral blood, taken before any cancer treatment. The TCR was taken from a female donor older than 55 with stage I lung adenocarcinoma.

CDR3: CASSSPGTGEMGEQYF. The CDR3 coding sequence is TGTGCCAGCAGTTCCCCCGGGACAGGGGAAATGGGTGAGCAGTACTTC. The chain carries TRBV28 and TRBJ2-7, with 10 bases fitting TRBD1. V lost 4 bases and J lost 7; bases outside the gene matches: 13. The CDR3 covers 16 residues. CDR1 is MDHEN and CDR2 is SYDVKM in the germline V gene. The full variable domain, completed using reference TRBV28 and TRBJ2-7, is DVKVTQSSRYLVKRTGEKVFLECVQDMDHENMFWYRQDPGLGLRLIYFSYDVKMKEKGDIPEGYSVSREKKERFSLILESASTNQTSMYLCASSSPGTGEMGEQYFGPGTRLTVT.